These 3 T cell receptor beta chains were sequenced from one sample in a study of blood T cell repertoires in COVID-19. Using immunoSEQ multiplex PCR, the repertoire was profiled, and TCRdb retains in-frame clones only, with some absent. The sample contains 110,000 to 150,000 clones, roughly 79% of which appear only once. The specimen sequenced was peripheral blood. These receptors all come from a human donor in a cohort sampled during active COVID-19.

For the CDR3, the DNA is TGTGCCAGCTCACCACGTGAGGCCGCTAACTATGGCTACACCTTC. Translating it yields CASSPREAANYGYTF. This rearrangement joins TRBV18 to TRBJ1-2; D uncertain. With 1 base removed from V and 0 bases from J, the gap between germline ends came to 9 bases. CDR1 is KGHSH, CDR2 LQKENI, per germline. The CDR3 sequence is 15 residues long.

The chain recombines TRBV6-5 with TRBJ2-1; 11 bases align to TRBD2. Trimming took 9 bases from V and 4 from J; bases not matched to a gene: 2. This CDR3 comprises 13 residues. Germline loops: CDR1 MNHEY, CDR2 SVGAGI. The CDR3 loop is CASGTSGYNEQFF. CDR3 coding DNA: TGTGCCAGTGGGACTAGCGGATACAATGAGCAGTTCTTC.

The chain couples TRBV5-1 to TRBJ1-1; possible D gene TRBD1, 5 bases. V shed 0 bases and J shed 11 bases, with 11 bases lying between them. This CDR3 is built from 12 residues. From germline, CDR1 is SGHRS and CDR2 YFSETQ. CDR3 sequence reads: CASSLDVGDAFF. Here the CDR3 DNA reads TGCGCCAGCAGCTTGGATGTAGGGGATGCTTTCTTT.